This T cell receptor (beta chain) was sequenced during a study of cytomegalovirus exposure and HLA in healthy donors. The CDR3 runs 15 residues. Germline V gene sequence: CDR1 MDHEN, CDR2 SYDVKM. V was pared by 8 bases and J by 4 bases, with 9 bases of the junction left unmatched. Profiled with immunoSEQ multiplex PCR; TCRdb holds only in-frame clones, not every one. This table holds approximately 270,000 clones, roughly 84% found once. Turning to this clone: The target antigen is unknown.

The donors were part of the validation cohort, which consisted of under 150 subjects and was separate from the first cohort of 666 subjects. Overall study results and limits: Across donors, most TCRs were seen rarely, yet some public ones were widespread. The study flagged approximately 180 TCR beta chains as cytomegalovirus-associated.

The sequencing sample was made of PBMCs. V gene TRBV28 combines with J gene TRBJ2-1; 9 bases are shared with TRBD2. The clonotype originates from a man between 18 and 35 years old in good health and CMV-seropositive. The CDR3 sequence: CASPPARGGYNEQFF. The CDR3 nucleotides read TGTGCCAGCCCTCCAGCGCGGGGGGGATACAATGAGCAGTTCTTC.